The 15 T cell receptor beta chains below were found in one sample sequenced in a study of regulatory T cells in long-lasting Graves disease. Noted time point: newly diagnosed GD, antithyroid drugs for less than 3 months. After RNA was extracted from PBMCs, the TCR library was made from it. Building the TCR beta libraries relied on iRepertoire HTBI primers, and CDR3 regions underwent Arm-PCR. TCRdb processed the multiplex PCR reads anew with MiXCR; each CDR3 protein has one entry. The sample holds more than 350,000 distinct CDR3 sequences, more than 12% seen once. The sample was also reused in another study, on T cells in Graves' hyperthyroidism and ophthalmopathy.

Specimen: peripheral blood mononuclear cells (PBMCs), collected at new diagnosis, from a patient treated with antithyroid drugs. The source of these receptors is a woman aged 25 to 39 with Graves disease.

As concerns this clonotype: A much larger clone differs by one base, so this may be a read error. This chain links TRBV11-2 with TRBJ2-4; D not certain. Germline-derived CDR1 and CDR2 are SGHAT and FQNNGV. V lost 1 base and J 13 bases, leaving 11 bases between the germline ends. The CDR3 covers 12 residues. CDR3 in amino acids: CASSLALESQYF. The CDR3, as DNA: TGTGCCAGCAGCTTAGCGTTAGAGTCCCAGTACTTC.

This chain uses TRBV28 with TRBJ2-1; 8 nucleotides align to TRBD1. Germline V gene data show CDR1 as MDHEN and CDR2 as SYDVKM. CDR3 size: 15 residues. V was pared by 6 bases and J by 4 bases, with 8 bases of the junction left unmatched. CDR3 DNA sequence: TGTGCCAGCAGCTCGCCAGGGGGCGGGTACAATGAGCAGTTCTTC. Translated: CASSSPGGGYNEQFF. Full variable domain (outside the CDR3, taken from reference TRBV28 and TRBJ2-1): DVKVTQSSRYLVKRTGEKVFLECVQDMDHENMFWYRQDPGLGLRLIYFSYDVKMKEKGDIPEGYSVSREKKERFSLILESASTNQTSMYLCASSSPGGGYNEQFFGPGTRLTVL.

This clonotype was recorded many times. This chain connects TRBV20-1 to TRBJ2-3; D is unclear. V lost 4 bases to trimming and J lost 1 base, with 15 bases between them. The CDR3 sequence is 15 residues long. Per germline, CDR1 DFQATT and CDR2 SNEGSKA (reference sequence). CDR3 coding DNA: TGCAGTGCTACCAAGACTGTTTTCGGCACAGATACGCAGTATTTT. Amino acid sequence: CSATKTVFGTDTQYF.

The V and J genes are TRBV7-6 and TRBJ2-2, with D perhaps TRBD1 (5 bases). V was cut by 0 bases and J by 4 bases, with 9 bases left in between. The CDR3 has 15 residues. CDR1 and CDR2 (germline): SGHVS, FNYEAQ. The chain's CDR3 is CASSLALQGTGELFF. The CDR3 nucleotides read TGTGCCAGCAGCTTAGCGCTCCAGGGCACCGGGGAGCTGTTTTTT.

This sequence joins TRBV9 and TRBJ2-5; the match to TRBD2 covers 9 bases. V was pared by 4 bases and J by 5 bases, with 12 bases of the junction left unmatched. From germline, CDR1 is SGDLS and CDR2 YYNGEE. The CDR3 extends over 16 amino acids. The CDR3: CASSFAGTSSSETQYF. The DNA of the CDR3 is TGTGCCAGCAGCTTTGCCGGGACTAGCAGCTCGGAGACCCAGTACTTC.

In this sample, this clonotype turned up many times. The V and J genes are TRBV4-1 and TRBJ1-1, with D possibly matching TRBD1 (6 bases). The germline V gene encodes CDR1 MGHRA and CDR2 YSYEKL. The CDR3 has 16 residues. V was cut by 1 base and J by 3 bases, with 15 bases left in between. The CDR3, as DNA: TGCGCCAGCAGCCAAGGGGACACCCTAGGGGACACTGAAGCTTTCTTT. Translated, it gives CASSQGDTLGDTEAFF.

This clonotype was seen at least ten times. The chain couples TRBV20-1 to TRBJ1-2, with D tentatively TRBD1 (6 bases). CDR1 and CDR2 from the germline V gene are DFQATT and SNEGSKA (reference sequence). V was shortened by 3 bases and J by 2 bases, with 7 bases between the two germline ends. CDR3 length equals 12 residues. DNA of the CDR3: TGCAGTGCTAGGGACAGCAACTATGGCTACACCTTC. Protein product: CSARDSNYGYTF.

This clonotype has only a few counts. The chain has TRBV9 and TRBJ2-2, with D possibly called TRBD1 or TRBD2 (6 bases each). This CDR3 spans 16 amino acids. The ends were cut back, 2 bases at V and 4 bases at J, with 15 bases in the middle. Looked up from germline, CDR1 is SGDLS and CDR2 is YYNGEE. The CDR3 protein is CASSVGGAFSTGELFF. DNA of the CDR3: TGTGCCAGCAGCGTGGGGGGCGCGTTCAGCACCGGGGAGCTGTTTTTT. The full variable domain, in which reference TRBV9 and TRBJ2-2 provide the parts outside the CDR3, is DSGVTQTPKHLITATGQRVTLRCSPRSGDLSVYWYQQSLDQGLQFLIQYYNGEERAKGNILERFSAQQFPDLHSELNLSSLELGDSALYFCASSVGGAFSTGELFFGEGSRLTVL.

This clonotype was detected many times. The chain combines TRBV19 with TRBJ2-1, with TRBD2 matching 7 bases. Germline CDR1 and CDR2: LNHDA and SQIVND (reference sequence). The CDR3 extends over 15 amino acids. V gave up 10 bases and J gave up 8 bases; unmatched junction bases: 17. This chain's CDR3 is CATRGQRGLGDEQFF. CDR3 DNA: TGTGCCACCCGCGGCCAGCGGGGTTTAGGGGATGAGCAGTTCTTC.

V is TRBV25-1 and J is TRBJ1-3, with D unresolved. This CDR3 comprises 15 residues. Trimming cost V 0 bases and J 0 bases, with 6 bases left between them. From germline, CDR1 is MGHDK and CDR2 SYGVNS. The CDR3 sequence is CASSEYRASGNTIYF. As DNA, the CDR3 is TGTGCCAGCAGTGAATACAGAGCCTCTGGAAACACCATATATTTT. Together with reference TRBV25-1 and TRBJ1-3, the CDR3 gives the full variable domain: EADIYQTPRYLVIGTGKKITLECSQTMGHDKMYWYQQDPGMELHLIHYSYGVNSTEKGDLSSESTVSRIRTEHFPLTLESARPSHTSQYLCASSEYRASGNTIYFGEGSWLTVV.

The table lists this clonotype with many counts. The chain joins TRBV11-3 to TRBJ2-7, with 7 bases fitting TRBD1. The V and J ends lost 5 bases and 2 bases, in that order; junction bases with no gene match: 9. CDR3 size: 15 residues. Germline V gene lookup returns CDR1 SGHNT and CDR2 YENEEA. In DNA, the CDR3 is TGTGCCAGCAGCAAAATGGGGACAGAGGCCTACGAGCAGTACTTC. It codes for CASSKMGTEAYEQYF.

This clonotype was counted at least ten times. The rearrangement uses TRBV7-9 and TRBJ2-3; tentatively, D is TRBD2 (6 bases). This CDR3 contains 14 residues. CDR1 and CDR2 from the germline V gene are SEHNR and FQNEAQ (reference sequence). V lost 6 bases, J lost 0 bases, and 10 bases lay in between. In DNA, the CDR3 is TGTGCCAGCAGTCCCGGGACTAGCACAGATACGCAGTATTTT. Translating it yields CASSPGTSTDTQYF.

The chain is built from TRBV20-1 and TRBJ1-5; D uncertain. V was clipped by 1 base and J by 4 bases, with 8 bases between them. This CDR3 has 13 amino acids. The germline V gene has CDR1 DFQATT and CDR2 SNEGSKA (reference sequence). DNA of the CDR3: TGCAGTGCTAGAGGTGGGCTGAATCAGCCCCAGCATTTT. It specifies CSARGGLNQPQHF.

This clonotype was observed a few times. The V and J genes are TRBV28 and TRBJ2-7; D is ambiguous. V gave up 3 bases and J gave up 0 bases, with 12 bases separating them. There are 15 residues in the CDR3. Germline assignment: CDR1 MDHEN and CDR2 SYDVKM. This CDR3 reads CASSFMTRSSYEQYF. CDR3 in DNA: TGTGCCAGCAGTTTTATGACGAGATCCTCCTACGAGCAGTACTTC. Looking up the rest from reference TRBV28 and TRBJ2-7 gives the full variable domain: DVKVTQSSRYLVKRTGEKVFLECVQDMDHENMFWYRQDPGLGLRLIYFSYDVKMKEKGDIPEGYSVSREKKERFSLILESASTNQTSMYLCASSFMTRSSYEQYFGPGTRLTVT.

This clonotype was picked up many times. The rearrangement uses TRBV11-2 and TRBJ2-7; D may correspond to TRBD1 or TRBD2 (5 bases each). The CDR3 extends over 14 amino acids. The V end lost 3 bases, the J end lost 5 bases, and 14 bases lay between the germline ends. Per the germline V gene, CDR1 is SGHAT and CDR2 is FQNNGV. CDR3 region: CASSFGAHPHEQYF. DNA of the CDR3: TGTGCCAGCAGCTTCGGGGCCCACCCACACGAGCAGTACTTC.